A single sample gave rise to the 16 T cell receptor beta chains below, sequenced in a study of beta chain features in type 1 diabetes. Study-wide points: Across all four CD4+ subsets, people with type 1 diabetes showed modestly shorter TCRB CDR3s.

The study reverse transcribed the entire isolated RNA, so it sequenced expressed TCRB transcripts. Clones were sequenced by immunoSEQ multiplex PCR, and TCRdb holds only the in-frame ones, with some missing. The repertoire includes roughly 300,000 clones, 13% to 15% of them detected once, and approximately 0.015% sits in the top ten. No cognate antigen is known for these TCRs. Sequencing was done on a sample of naive CD4+ T cells from blood. The receptors here all came from a man aged 25-40 years with type 1 diabetes.

This clone was seen a few times. This sequence joins TRBV7-9 and TRBJ1-1; possibly TRBD1 for D (5 bases). Trimming took off 7 bases at V and 4 bases at J, with 22 bases between the two ends. The germline V gene encodes CDR1 SEHNR and CDR2 FQNEAQ (reference sequence). This CDR3 is built from 16 residues. CDR3 in DNA: TGTGCCAGCACCGCACGTCAGGGCCCCGCTATCACTGAAGCTTTCTTT. Residues: CASTARQGPAITEAFF.

The V and J genes are TRBV30 and TRBJ1-1; 10 nucleotides agree with TRBD1. Germline CDR1 GTSNPN, CDR2 SVGIG (reference sequence). With 3 bases clipped from V and 5 bases from J, the junction kept 6 bases outside the gene matches. The CDR3 has 14 amino acids. Here the CDR3 DNA reads TGTGCCTGGAGCCGGGACAGGGGTGGGACTGAAGCTTTCTTT. Protein sequence: CAWSRDRGGTEAFF.

This chain joins TRBV7-2 and TRBJ2-2; 9 nucleotides match TRBD1. This CDR3 contains 16 residues. The trim removed 2 bases at V and 2 bases at J, leaving 3 bases unmatched. Germline CDR1 reads SGHTA; CDR2 reads FQGNSA. The CDR3 here is CASSLRQGGNTGELFF. The CDR3 bases are TGTGCCAGCAGCTTACGACAGGGGGGAAACACCGGGGAGCTGTTTTTT.

This chain connects TRBV5-4 to TRBJ2-7; TRBD1 might be the D (5 bases). With 3 bases removed from V and 0 bases from J, the gap between germline ends came to 10 bases. The CDR3 is 14 residues long. Germline-derived CDR1 and CDR2 are SGHNT and YYREEE (reference sequence). Written as DNA, the CDR3 is TGTGCCAGCAGCTCGGACACCGCCTCCTACGAGCAGTACTTC. Protein sequence: CASSSDTASYEQYF.

The chain links TRBV25-1 to TRBJ1-2; a weak D match, TRBD1 (6 bases). The length of the CDR3 is 16 residues. Looked up from germline, CDR1 is MGHDK and CDR2 is SYGVNS. V was trimmed by 3 bases and J by 4 bases, leaving 18 bases between them. For the CDR3, the DNA is TGTGCCAGCAGTGACTCGTCGGGACACCGACCCTATGGCTACACCTTC. As protein: CASSDSSGHRPYGYTF.

This clone was seen a handful of times. This chain joins TRBV30 and TRBJ2-7, with TRBD1 identical over 8 bases. Germline CDR1 is GTSNPN and CDR2 is SVGIG (reference sequence). Trimming cost V 3 bases and J 6 bases; bases outside gene matches: 7. This CDR3 contains 13 residues. The CDR3 loop reads CAWSAQTGAEQYF. CDR3 nucleotides: TGTGCCTGGAGCGCCCAGACAGGGGCCGAGCAGTACTTC.

This clone appeared a few times. CDR3 amino acids: CASSPQGQGGTEAFF. Here the CDR3 DNA reads TGTGCCAGCAGTCCGCAGGGACAGGGAGGCACTGAAGCTTTCTTT. The rearrangement joins TRBV28 to TRBJ1-1; 9 positions match TRBD1. Looked up from germline, CDR1 is MDHEN and CDR2 is SYDVKM. V shed 5 bases and J 4 bases; nucleotides not matched to a gene: 8. The CDR3 is 15 amino acids.

V and J are TRBV9 and TRBJ1-1; D unclear. V was pared by 3 bases and J by 2 bases, with 11 bases between. This CDR3 region has 14 residues. Germline loops: CDR1 SGDLS, CDR2 YYNGEE. CDR3: CASSARRENTEAFF. The DNA for the CDR3 is TGTGCCAGCAGCGCCCGGAGAGAAAACACTGAAGCTTTCTTT.

This clone has a single count. The rearrangement uses TRBV7-2 and TRBJ1-2; D ambiguous. In germline, CDR1 is SGHTA, CDR2 FQGNSA. The CDR3 totals 12 residues. Trimming took off 3 bases at V and 6 bases at J, with 8 bases between the two ends. The CDR3 reads CASSFGLDGYTF. The DNA for the CDR3 is TGTGCCAGCAGCTTTGGTTTAGATGGCTACACCTTC.

The V call is TRBV5-1, the J call TRBJ2-2; 8 nucleotides align to TRBD1. This CDR3 spans 17 amino acids. CDR1 is SGHRS and CDR2 is YFSETQ in the germline V gene. With V trimmed by 4 bases and J by 6 bases, 14 bases remained unmatched. As DNA, the CDR3 is TGCGCCAGCAGCCAAGGCCGGGCAGGGGGCGCCGCCGGGGAGCTGTTTTTT. It is translated as CASSQGRAGGAAGELFF.

This chain connects TRBV19 to TRBJ2-1; the D gene is possibly TRBD2 (5 bases). Germline loops: CDR1 LNHDA, CDR2 SQIVND (reference sequence). V lost 5 bases and J lost 8, with 10 bases in between. The length of the CDR3 is 12 residues. In DNA, the CDR3 is TGTGCCAGTAGTTTCCTAGCAGATGAGCAGTTCTTC. This gives the protein CASSFLADEQFF.

The V call is TRBV7-2, the J call TRBJ1-2; D perhaps matches TRBD1 (5 bases). V dropped 1 base and J dropped 4 bases, with 10 bases sitting between them. CDR1 and CDR2 (germline): SGHTA, FQGNSA. The CDR3 has 14 residues. The CDR3 reads CASSLGGAGYGYTF. CDR3 nucleotide sequence: TGTGCCAGCAGCTTAGGGGGCGCCGGCTATGGCTACACCTTC.

V and J are TRBV5-1 and TRBJ1-4; D is unclear. V lost 1 base, J lost 7 bases, and 14 bases lay in between. The CDR3 is 15 residues long. Germline V CDR1 and CDR2: SGHRS, YFSETQ. CDR3 DNA sequence: TGCGCCAGCAGCTTGTGGATGTTGGGAGCTGAAAAACTGTTTTTT. This sequence encodes CASSLWMLGAEKLFF.

This chain joins TRBV7-2 and TRBJ1-1; TRBD1 matches at 9 bases. Germline trimming cut 1 base from V and 1 base from J; bases unmatched to any gene: 10. The CDR3 totals 18 residues. From germline, CDR1 is SGHTA and CDR2 FQGNSA. The DNA for the CDR3 is TGTGCCAGCAGCTTAGAACTGTTCGGGACAGGGAGGAACACTGAAGCTTTCTTT. Translated, it gives CASSLELFGTGRNTEAFF.

This clone was seen more than once but under ten times. The V and J genes are TRBV11-2 and TRBJ1-2, with 9 bases fitting TRBD1. The CDR3 has 15 amino acids. V shed 2 bases, J shed 3 bases, and the junction held 4 bases outside the gene matches. Per germline, CDR1 SGHAT and CDR2 FQNNGV. The CDR3 sequence is CASSLSTGGYYGYTF. CDR3 sequence (DNA): TGTGCCAGCAGCTTATCGACAGGGGGGTACTATGGCTACACCTTC.

The gene calls are TRBV28 and TRBJ2-7; D is perhaps TRBD2 (6 bases). V lost 3 bases to trimming and J lost 1 base, with 10 bases between them. This CDR3 is built from 14 residues. The germline V gene encodes CDR1 MDHEN and CDR2 SYDVKM. The CDR3 DNA reads TGTGCCAGCAGTTTCTCCGCGGGATCCTACGAGCAGTACTTC. Translated: CASSFSAGSYEQYF.